This T cell receptor beta chain was retrieved from a study of human T cells and chemical hapten exposure. Study at large: Sensitization applied 2% DPC to about 2 cm by about 2 cm of upper inner arm skin.

Per germline, CDR1 SQVTM and CDR2 ANQGSEA. V dropped 4 bases and J dropped 2 bases, with 10 bases sitting between them. There are 13 residues in the CDR3. Original processing notes: TCR counts had a median of approximately 96,000 per sample and spanned about 20,000 to 700,000. From the RACE reads, TCRdb called clonotypes with MiXCR, one entry per CDR3 protein. These V and J calls rely on TCRdb rather than the paper's analysis. The sample records 300,000 to 400,000 distinct CDR3 sequences, 4.5% to 5.5% being singletons. Noted time point: pre-sensitization, week 0. Treatment noted: therapeutic diphenylcyclopropenone sensitization with weekly scalp DPC. Findings and limits, study-wide: The donors suffered from alopecia, so their immune response may not match that of healthy people.

About this clonotype itself: Antigen: not known.

This receptor was identified in a woman in her fifties or sixties with alopecia areata. Some clones in this sample may be carry-over from other donors' samples. Sample: whole blood, taken in connection with sensitization to the hapten diphenylcyclopropenone (DPC). The rearrangement links TRBV29-1 to TRBJ2-3; D unclear. CDR3 nucleotides: TGCAGCGTTGCTGGCAGAGCCACAGATACGCAGTATTTT. Its translation: CSVAGRATDTQYF.